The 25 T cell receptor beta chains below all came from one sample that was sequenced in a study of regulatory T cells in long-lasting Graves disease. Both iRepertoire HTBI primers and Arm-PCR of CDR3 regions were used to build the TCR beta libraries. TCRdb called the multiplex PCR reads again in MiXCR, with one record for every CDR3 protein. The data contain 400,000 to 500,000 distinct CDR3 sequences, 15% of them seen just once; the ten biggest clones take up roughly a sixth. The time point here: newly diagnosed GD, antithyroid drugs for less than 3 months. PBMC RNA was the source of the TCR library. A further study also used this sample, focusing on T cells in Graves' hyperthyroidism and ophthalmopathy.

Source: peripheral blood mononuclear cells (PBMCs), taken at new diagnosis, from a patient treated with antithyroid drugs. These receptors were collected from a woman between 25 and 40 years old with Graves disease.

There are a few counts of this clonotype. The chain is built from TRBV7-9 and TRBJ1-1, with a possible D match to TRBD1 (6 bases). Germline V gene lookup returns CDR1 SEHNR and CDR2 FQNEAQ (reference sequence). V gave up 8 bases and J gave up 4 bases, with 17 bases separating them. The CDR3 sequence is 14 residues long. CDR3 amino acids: CASALGPRGTEAFF. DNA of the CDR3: TGTGCCAGCGCCCTGGGGCCCAGGGGCACTGAAGCTTTCTTT.

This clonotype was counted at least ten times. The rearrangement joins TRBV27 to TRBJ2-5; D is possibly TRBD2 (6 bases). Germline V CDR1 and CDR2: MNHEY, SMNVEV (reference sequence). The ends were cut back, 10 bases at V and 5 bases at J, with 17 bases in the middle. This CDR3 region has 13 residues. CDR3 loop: CATATGVQETQYF. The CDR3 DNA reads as TGTGCCACGGCTACGGGAGTGCAGGAGACCCAGTACTTC.

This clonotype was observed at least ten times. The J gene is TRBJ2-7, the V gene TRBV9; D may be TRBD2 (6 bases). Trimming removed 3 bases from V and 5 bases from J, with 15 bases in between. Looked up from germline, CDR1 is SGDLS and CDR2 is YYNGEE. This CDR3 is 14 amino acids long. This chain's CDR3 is CASSASGGPDEQYF. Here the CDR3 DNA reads TGTGCCAGCAGCGCGTCAGGAGGGCCGGACGAGCAGTACTTC. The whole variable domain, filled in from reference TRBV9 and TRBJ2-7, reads DSGVTQTPKHLITATGQRVTLRCSPRSGDLSVYWYQQSLDQGLQFLIQYYNGEERAKGNILERFSAQQFPDLHSELNLSSLELGDSALYFCASSASGGPDEQYFGPGTRLTVT.

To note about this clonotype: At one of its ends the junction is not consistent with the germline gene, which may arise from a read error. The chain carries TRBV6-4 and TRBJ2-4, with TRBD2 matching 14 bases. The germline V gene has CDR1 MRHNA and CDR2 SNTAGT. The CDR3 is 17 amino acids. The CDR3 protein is CASSYSGTSGSENIQYF. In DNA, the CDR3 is TGTGCCAGCAGTTACTCGGGGACTAGCGGGAGCGAAAACATTCAGTACTTC.

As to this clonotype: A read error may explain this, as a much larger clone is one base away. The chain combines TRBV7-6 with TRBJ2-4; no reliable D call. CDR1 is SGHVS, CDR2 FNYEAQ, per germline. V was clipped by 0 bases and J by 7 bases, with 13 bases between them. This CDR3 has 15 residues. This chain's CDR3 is CASSLAGGFGNIQYF. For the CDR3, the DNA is TGTGCCAGCAGCTTAGCGGGTGGATTTGGGAACATTCAGTACTTC.

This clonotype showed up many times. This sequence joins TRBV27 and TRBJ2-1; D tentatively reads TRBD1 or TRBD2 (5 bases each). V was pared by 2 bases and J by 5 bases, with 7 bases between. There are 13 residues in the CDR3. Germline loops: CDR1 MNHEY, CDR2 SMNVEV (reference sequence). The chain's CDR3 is CASSLEGHNEQFF. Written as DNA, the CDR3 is TGTGCCAGCAGTTTAGAGGGGCACAATGAGCAGTTCTTC.

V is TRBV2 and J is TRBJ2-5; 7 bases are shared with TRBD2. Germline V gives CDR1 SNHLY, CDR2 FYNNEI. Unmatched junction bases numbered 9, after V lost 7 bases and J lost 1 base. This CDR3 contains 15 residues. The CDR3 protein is CASKGLVSSQETQYF. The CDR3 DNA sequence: TGTGCCAGCAAAGGACTAGTAAGCTCCCAAGAGACCCAGTACTTC.

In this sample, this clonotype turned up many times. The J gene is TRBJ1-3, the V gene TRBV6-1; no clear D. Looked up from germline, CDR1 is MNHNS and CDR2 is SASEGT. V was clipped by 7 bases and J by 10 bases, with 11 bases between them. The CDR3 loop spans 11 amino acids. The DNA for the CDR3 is TGTGCCAGCACGCTTGTCGGGACCATATATTTT. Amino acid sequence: CASTLVGTIYF.

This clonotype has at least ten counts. The CDR3 bases are TGTGCCAGCGGGCACACTACAGATACGCAGTATTTT. It yields the protein CASGHTTDTQYF. The J gene is TRBJ2-3, the V gene TRBV11-3; D unclear. V lost 8 bases, J lost 3 bases, and 9 bases lay in between. The CDR3 contains 12 residues. From germline, CDR1 is SGHNT and CDR2 YENEEA.

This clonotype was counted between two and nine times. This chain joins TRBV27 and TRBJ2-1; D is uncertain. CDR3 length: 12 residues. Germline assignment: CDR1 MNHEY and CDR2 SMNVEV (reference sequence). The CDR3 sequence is CASRSSYNEQFF. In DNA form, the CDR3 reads TGTGCTAGTCGGAGCTCCTACAATGAGCAGTTCTTC.

The DNA of the CDR3 is TGTGCCAGCAGCTGGGGACAGGGTGGGGACATTCAGTACTTC. Translation: CASSWGQGGDIQYF. The gene calls are TRBV7-3 and TRBJ2-4; 9 positions agree with TRBD1. CDR1 and CDR2 (germline): SGHTA, FQGTGA. The V segment lost 4 bases and the J segment 8 bases; nucleotides outside the gene matches: 6. This CDR3 is built from 14 residues.

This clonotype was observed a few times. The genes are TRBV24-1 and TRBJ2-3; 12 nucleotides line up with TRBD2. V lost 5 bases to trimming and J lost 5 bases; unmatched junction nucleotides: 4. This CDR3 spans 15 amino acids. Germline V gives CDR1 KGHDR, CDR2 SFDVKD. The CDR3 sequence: CATSGTSGTLDTQYF. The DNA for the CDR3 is TGTGCCACCAGTGGGACTAGCGGGACCCTAGATACGCAGTATTTT.

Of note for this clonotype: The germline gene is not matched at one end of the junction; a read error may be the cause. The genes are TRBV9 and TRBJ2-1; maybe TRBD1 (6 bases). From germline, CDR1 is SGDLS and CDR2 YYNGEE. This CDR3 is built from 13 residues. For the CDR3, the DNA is TGTGCCAGCAGCGTAGGCCAGGGGAATGAACAGTTCTTC. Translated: CASSVGQGNEQFF.

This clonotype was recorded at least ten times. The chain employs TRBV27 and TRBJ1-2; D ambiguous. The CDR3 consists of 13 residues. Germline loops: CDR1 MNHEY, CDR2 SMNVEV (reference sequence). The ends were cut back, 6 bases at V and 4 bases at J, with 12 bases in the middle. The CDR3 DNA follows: TGTGCCAGCAGCCCCGGGAGGAGCTATGGCTACACCTTC. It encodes CASSPGRSYGYTF.

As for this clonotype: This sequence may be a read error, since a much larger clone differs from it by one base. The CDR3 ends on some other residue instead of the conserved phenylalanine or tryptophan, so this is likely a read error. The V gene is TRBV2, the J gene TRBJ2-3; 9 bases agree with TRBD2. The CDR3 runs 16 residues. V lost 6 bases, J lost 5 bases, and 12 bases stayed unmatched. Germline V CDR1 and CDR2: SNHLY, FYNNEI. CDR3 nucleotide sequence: TGTGCCAGCAGCCGGGGAATAGCGGGAGCTCGAGATACGCAGTATTGT. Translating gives CASSRGIAGARDTQYC.

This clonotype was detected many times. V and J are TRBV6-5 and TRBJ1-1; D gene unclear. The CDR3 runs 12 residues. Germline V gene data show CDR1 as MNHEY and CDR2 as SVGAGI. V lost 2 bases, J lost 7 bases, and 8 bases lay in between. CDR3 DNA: TGTGCCAGCAGTTACCTGGGTAATGAAGCTTTCTTT. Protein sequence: CASSYLGNEAFF.

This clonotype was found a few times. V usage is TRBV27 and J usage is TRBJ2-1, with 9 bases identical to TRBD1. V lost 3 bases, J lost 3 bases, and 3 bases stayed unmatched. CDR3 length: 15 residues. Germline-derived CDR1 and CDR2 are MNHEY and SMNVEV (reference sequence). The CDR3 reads CASSLTGGFYNEQFF. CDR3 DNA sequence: TGTGCCAGCAGTTTGACAGGGGGGTTCTACAATGAGCAGTTCTTC.

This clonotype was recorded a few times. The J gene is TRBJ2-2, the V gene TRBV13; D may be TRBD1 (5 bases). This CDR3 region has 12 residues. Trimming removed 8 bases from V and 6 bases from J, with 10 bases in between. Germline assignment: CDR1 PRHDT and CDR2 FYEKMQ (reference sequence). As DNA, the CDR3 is TGTGCCAGCGGCAGGGTTGCCGGGGAGCTGTTTTTT. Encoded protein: CASGRVAGELFF.

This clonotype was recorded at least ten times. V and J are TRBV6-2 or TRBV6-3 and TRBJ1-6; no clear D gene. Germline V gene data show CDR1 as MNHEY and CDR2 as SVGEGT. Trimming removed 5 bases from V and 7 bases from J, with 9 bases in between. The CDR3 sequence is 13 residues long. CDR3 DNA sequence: TGTGCCAGCAGTACTCTAGGGAATTCACCCCTCCACTTT. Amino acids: CASSTLGNSPLHF.

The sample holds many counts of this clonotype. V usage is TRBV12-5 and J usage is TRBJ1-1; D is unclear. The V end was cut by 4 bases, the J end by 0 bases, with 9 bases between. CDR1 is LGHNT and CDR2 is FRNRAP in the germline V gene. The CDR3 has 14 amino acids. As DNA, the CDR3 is TGTGCTAGTGGTTATCGGACCTTGAACACTGAAGCTTTCTTT. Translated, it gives CASGYRTLNTEAFF.

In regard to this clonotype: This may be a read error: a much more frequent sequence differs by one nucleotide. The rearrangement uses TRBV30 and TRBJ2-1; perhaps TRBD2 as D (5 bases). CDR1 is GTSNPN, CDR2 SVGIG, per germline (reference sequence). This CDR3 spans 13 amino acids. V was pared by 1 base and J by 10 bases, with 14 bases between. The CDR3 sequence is CAWSGLGAYEQFF. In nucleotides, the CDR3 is TGTGCCTGGAGTGGCCTGGGAGCCTACGAGCAGTTCTTC. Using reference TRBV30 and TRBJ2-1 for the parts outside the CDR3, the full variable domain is SQTIHQWPATLVQPVGSPLSLECTVEGTSNPNLYWYRQAAGRGLQLLFYSVGIGQISSEVPQNLSASRPQDRQFILSSKKLLLSDSGFYLCAWSGLGAYEQFFGPGTRLTVL.

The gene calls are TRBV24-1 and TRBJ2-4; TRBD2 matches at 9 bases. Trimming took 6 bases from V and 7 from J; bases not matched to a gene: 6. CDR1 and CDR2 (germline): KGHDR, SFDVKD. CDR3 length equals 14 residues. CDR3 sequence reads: CATSSTLAGNIQYF. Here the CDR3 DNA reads TGTGCCACCAGTTCCACTCTAGCGGGGAACATTCAGTACTTC.

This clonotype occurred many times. This CDR3 reads CSARDPKLLEIQETQYF. CDR3 sequence (DNA): TGCAGTGCTAGAGACCCAAAACTACTAGAGATTCAAGAGACCCAGTACTTC. This sequence joins TRBV20-1 and TRBJ2-5, with D perhaps matching TRBD2 (5 bases). Germline V gene lookup returns CDR1 DFQATT and CDR2 SNEGSKA (reference sequence). The CDR3 is 17 amino acids. Between the trimmed V and J ends, which lost 0 bases and 2 bases, there was a span of 19 bases.

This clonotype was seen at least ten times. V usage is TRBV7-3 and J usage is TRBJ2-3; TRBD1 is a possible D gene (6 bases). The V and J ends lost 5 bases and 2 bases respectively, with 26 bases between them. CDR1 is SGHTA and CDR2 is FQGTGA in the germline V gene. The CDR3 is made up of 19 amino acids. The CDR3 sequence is CASSPQGNVPPKYTDTQYF. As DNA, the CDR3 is TGTGCCAGCAGCCCCCAGGGGAACGTACCGCCAAAGTACACAGATACGCAGTATTTT.

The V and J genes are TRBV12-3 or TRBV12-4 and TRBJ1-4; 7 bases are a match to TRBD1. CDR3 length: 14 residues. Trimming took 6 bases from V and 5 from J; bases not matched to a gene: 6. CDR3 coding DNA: TGTGCCAGCAGCCGACAGGGATTGAATGAAAAACTGTTTTTT. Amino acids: CASSRQGLNEKLFF.